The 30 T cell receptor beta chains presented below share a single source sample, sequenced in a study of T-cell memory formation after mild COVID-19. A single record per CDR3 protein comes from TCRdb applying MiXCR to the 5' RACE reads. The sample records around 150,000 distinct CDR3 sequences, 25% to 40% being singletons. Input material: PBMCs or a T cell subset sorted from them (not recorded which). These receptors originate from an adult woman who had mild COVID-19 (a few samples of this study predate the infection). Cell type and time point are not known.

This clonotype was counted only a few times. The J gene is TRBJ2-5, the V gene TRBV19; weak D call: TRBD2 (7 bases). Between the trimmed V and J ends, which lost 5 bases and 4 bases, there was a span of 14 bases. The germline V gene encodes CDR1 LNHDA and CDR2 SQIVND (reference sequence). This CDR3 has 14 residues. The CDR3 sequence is CASSLGQRGETQYF. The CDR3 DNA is TGTGCCAGTAGTCTCGGACAGCGGGGAGAGACCCAGTACTTC.

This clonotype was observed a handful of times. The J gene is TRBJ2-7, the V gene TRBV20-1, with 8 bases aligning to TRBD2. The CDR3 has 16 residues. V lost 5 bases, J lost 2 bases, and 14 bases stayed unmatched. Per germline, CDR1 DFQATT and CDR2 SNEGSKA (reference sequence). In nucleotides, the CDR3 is TGCAGTGCTCCTCCTCTCGGACGGGAGGGCCCCTACGAGCAGTACTTC. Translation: CSAPPLGREGPYEQYF.

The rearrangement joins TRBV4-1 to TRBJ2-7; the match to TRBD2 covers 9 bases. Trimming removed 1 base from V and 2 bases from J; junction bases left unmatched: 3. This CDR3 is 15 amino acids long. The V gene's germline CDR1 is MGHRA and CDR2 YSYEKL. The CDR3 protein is CASSQGAGGPYEQYF. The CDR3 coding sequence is TGCGCCAGCAGCCAAGGAGCGGGAGGACCCTACGAGCAGTACTTC.

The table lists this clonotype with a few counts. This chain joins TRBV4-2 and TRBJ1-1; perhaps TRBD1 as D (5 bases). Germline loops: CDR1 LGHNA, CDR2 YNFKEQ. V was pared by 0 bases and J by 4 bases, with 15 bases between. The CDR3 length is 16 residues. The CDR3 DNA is TGTGCCAGCAGCCAAGATGGCCCAGGGCAGATCACTGAAGCTTTCTTT. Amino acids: CASSQDGPGQITEAFF.

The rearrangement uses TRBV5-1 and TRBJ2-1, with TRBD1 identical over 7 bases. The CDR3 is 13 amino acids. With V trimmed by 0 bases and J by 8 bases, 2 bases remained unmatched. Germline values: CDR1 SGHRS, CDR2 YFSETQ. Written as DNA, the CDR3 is TGCGCCAGCAGCTTGGACAGGGGAGATGAGCAGTTCTTC. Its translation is CASSLDRGDEQFF.

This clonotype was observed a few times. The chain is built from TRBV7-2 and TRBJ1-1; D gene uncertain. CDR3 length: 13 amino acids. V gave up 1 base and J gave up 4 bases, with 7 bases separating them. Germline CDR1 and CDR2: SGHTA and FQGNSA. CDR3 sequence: CASSLVESTEAFF. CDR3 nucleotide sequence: TGTGCCAGCAGCTTAGTTGAGAGCACTGAAGCTTTCTTT.

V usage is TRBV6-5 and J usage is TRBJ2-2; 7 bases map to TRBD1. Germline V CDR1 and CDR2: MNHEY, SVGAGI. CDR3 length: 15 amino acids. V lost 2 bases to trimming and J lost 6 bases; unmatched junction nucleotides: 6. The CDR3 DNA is TGTGCCAGCAGTTACAACAGGGGTGGGGCCGGGGAGCTGTTTTTT. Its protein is CASSYNRGGAGELFF.

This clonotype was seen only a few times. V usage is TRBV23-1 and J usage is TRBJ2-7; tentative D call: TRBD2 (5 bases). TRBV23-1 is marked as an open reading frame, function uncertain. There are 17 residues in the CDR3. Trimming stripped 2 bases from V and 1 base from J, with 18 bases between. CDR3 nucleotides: TGCGCCAGCAGTCAACACCGGGATACGGACCCGTCCTACGAGCAGTACTTC. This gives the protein CASSQHRDTDPSYEQYF.

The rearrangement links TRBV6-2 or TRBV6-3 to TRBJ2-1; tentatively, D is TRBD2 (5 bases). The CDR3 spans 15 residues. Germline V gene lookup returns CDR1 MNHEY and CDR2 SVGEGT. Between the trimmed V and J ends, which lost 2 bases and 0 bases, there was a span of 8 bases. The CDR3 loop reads CASSYAGSSYNEQFF. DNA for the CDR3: TGTGCCAGCAGTTACGCGGGCAGCTCCTACAATGAGCAGTTCTTC.

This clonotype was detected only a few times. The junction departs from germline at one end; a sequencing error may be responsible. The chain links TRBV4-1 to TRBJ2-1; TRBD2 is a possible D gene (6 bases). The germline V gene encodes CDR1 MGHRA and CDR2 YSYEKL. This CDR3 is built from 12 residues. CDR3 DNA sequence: TGCGCCAGCAGCCAAGAAGGAGGGACCTTGATCTTC. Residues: CASSQEGGTLIF.

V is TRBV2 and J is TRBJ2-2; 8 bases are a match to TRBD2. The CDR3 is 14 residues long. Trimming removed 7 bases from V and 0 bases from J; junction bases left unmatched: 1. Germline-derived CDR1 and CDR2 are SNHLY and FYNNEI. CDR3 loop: CASIAGPNTGELFF. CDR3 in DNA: TGTGCCAGCATAGCGGGACCGAACACCGGGGAGCTGTTTTTT. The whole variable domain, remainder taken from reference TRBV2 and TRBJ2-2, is EPEVTQTPSHQVTQMGQEVILRCVPISNHLYFYWYRQILGQKVEFLVSFYNNEISEKSEIFDDQFSVERPDGSNFTLKIRSTKLEDSAMYFCASIAGPNTGELFFGEGSRLTVL.

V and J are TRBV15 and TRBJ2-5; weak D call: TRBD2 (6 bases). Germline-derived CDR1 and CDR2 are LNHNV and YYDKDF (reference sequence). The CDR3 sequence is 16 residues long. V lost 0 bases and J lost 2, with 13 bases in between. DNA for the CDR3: TGTGCCACCAGCAGAGATACGGGGGTCGGGCAAGAGACCCAGTACTTC. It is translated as CATSRDTGVGQETQYF.

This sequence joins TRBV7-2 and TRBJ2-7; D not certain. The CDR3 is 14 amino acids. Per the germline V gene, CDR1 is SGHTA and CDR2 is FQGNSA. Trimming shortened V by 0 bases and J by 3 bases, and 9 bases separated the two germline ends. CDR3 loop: CASSLAVDHYEQYF. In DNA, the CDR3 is TGTGCCAGCAGCTTAGCGGTGGATCACTACGAGCAGTACTTC. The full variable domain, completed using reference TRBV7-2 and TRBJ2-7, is GAGVSQSPSNKVTEKGKDVELRCDPISGHTALYWYRQSLGQGLEFLIYFQGNSAPDKSGLPSDRFSAERTGGSVSTLTIQRTQQEDSAVYLCASSLAVDHYEQYFGPGTRLTVT.

CDR3 sequence reads: CASSLVGQGQETQYF. The CDR3 DNA reads TGTGCCAGCAGCTTAGTGGGACAGGGTCAAGAGACCCAGTACTTC. The chain employs TRBV5-6 and TRBJ2-5; TRBD1 aligns across 9 bases. The trim removed 2 bases at V and 2 bases at J, leaving 4 bases unmatched. CDR1 and CDR2 (germline): SGHDT, YYEEEE. The CDR3 consists of 15 residues.

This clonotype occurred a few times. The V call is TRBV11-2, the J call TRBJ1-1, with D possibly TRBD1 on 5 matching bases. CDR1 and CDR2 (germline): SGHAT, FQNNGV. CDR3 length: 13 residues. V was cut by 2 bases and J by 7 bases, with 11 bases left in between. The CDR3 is CASSLQGDIEAFF. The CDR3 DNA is TGTGCCAGCAGCTTACAGGGAGACATTGAAGCTTTCTTT.

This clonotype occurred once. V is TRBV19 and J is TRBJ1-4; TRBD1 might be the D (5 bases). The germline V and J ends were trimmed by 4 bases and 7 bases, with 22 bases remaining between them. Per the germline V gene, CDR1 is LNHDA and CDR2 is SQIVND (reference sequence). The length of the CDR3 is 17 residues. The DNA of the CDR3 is TGTGCCAGTAGTACCAACTCGCCGGGACCCCGGAGTGAAAAACTGTTTTTT. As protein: CASSTNSPGPRSEKLFF.

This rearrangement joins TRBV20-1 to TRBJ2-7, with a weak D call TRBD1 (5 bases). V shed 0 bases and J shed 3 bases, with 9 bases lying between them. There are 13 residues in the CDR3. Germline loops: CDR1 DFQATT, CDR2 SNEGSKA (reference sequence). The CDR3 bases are TGCAGTGCTAGAGAGGGGCAGGGCTACGAGCAGTACTTC. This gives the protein CSAREGQGYEQYF.

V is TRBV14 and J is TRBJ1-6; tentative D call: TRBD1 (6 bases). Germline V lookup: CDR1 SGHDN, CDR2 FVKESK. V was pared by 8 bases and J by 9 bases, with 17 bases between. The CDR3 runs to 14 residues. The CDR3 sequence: CASQTGAGGSPLHF. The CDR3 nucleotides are TGTGCCAGCCAGACGGGGGCCGGGGGTTCACCCCTCCACTTT.

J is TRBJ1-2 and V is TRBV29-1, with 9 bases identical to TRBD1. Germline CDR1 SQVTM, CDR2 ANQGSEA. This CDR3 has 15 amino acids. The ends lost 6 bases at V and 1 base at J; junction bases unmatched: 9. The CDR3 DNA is TGCAGCGTGAAGCGAGAGACAGGGGGTAACTATGGCTACACCTTC. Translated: CSVKRETGGNYGYTF.

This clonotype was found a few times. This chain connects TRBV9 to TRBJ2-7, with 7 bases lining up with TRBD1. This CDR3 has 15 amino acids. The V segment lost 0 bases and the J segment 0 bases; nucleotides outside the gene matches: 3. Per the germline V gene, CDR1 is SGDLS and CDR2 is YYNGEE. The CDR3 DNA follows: TGTGCCAGCAGCGTAGGTAGGGACAGCTCCTACGAGCAGTACTTC. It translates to CASSVGRDSSYEQYF.

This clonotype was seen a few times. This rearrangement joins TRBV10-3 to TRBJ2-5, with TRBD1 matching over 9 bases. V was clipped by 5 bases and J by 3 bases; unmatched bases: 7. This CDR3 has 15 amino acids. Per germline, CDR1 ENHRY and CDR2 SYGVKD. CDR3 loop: CAISSIGTGKETQYF. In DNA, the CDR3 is TGTGCCATCAGTAGCATTGGGACAGGGAAAGAGACCCAGTACTTC.

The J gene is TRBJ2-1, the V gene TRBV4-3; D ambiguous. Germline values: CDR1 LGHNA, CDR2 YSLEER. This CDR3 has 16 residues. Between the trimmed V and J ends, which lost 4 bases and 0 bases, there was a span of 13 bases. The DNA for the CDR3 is TGCGCCAGCAGCCCCCCGCGGCGGTCCTCCTACAATGAGCAGTTCTTC. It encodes CASSPPRRSSYNEQFF.

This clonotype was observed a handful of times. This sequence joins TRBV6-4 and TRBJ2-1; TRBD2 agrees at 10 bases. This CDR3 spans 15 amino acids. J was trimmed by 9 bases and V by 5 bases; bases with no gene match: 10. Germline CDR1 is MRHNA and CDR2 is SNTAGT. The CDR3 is CASSRLAGGLGEQFF. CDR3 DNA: TGTGCCAGCAGTCGACTAGCGGGTGGATTGGGTGAGCAGTTCTTC.

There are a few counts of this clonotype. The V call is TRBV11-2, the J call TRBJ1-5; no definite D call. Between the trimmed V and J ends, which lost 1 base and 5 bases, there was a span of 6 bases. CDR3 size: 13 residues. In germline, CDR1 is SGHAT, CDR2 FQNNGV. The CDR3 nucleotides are TGTGCCAGCAGCTTAGGAGATTATCAGCCCCAGCATTTT. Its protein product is CASSLGDYQPQHF.

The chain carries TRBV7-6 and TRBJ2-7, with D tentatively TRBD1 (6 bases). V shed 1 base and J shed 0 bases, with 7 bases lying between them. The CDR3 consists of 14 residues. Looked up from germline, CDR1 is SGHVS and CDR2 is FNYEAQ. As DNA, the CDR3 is TGTGCCAGCAGCTTAGGGACAGTCTCCTACGAGCAGTACTTC. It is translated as CASSLGTVSYEQYF.

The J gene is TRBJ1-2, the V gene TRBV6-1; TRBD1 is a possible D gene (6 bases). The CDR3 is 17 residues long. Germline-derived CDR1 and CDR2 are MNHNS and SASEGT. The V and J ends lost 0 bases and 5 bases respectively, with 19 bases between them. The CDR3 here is CASSEALVSGAGYGYTF. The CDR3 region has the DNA TGTGCCAGCAGTGAAGCTTTGGTTTCGGGGGCTGGTTATGGCTACACCTTC.

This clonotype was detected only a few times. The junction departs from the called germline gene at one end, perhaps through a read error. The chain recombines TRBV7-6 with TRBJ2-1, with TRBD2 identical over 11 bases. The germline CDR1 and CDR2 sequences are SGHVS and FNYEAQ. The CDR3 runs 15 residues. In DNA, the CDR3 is TGTGCCAGCAGCATAGCGGGAGGGAATTACAATGAGCAGTTCTTC. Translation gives CASSIAGGNYNEQFF.

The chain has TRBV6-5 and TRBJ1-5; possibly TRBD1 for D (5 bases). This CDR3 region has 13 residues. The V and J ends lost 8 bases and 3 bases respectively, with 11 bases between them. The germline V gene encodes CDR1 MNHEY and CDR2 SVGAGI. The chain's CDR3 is CASGGRNNQPQHF. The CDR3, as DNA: TGTGCCAGCGGGGGAAGGAACAATCAGCCCCAGCATTTT.

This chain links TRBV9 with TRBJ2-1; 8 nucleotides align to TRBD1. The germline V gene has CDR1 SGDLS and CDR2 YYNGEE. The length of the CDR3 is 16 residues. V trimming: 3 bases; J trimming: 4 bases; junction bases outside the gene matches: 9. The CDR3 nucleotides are TGTGCCAGCAGCGCCCTCGGACAGGGCTGGTACAATGAGCAGTTCTTC. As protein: CASSALGQGWYNEQFF.

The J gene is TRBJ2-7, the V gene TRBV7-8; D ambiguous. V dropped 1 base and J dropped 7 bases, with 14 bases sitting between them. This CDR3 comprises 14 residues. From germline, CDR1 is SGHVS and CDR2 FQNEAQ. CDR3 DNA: TGTGCCAGCAGCTTAGGTGGGATGGCCGGGGAGCAGTACTTC. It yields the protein CASSLGGMAGEQYF.